Below, 16 T cell receptor beta chains from the same sample are listed, as sequenced in a study of cytomegalovirus exposure and HLA in healthy donors. Vbeta (60) and Jbeta (13) primers were used in the PCR. Libraries were prepared by immunoSEQ multiplex PCR; TCRdb keeps only in-frame clonotypes and omits some of them. The sample records fewer than 250,000 clones, 81% being singletons. Material for sequencing was PBMCs. The receptors originated from a man younger than 30 in good health and CMV-seronegative.

The chain links TRBV9 to TRBJ2-1, with 8 bases matching TRBD2. Germline trimming cut 4 bases from V and 6 bases from J; bases unmatched to any gene: 12. Germline-derived CDR1 and CDR2 are SGDLS and YYNGEE. This CDR3 region has 16 residues. The CDR3 DNA is TGTGCCAGCAGCAAACGGGGGGGCGGGTTGGCCAATGAGCAGTTCTTC. Encoded protein: CASSKRGGGLANEQFF.

This chain connects TRBV5-6 to TRBJ2-2, with TRBD1 matching 7 bases. Trimming at V came to 1 base and at J to 0 bases, leaving 3 bases not matched to a gene. This CDR3 spans 16 amino acids. Germline lookup yields CDR1 SGHDT and CDR2 YYEEEE. CDR3 DNA: TGTGCCAGCAGCTTGTCAACAGGGGCGAACACCGGGGAGCTGTTTTTT. It specifies CASSLSTGANTGELFF.

The chain recombines TRBV9 with TRBJ2-3, with D possibly matching TRBD1 (6 bases). CDR3 length equals 15 residues. The germline CDR1 and CDR2 sequences are SGDLS and YYNGEE. With 0 bases removed from V and 0 bases from J, the gap between germline ends came to 8 bases. This chain's CDR3 is CASSVDGTSTDTQYF. The CDR3 bases are TGTGCCAGCAGCGTAGACGGGACAAGCACAGATACGCAGTATTTT.

V is TRBV11-2 and J is TRBJ2-3, with TRBD2 as a possible D gene (6 bases). The CDR3 covers 13 residues. Trimming cost V 1 base and J 6 bases, with 8 bases left between them. Germline V lookup: CDR1 SGHAT, CDR2 FQNNGV. The CDR3 region has the DNA TGTGCCAGCAGCTTAGCGGGGGTGGATACGCAGTATTTT. Translated, it gives CASSLAGVDTQYF. The variable domain in full, completed from reference TRBV11-2 and TRBJ2-3, reads EAGVAQSPRYKIIEKRQSVAFWCNPISGHATLYWYQQILGQGPKLLIQFQNNGVVDDSQLPKDRFSAERLKGVDSTLKIQPAKLEDSAVYLCASSLAGVDTQYFGPGTRLTVL.

CDR3 DNA sequence: TGTGCCAGCAGCTTAGAACTAGCGGGGGTCTCCAATGAGCAGTTCTTC. This sequence encodes CASSLELAGVSNEQFF. The chain joins TRBV7-2 to TRBJ2-1, with 11 bases fitting TRBD2. The germline CDR1 and CDR2 sequences are SGHTA and FQGNSA. This CDR3 has 16 amino acids. Unmatched junction bases numbered 5, after V lost 1 base and J lost 6 bases.

V usage is TRBV18 and J usage is TRBJ1-2, with 7 nucleotides matching TRBD1. Per germline, CDR1 KGHSH and CDR2 LQKENI. V gave up 5 bases and J gave up 8 bases; unmatched junction bases: 8. The CDR3 loop spans 13 amino acids. The CDR3: CASSSDGQAGYTF. The DNA of the CDR3 is TGTGCCAGCTCATCCGACGGACAGGCCGGCTACACCTTC.

Only a few counts were recorded for this clone. The CDR3 loop reads CASRGTAAWSYNEQFF. The CDR3 nucleotides read TGCGCCAGCAGGGGGACAGCAGCATGGTCCTACAATGAGCAGTTCTTC. The chain combines TRBV10-1 with TRBJ2-1, with 7 bases that match TRBD1. Germline loops: CDR1 WNHNN, CDR2 SYGVQD (reference sequence). The J segment lost 1 base and the V segment lost 6 bases, leaving 9 bases of the junction unmatched. This CDR3 has 16 residues.

CDR3 sequence (DNA): TGTGCTAGTGGTTTGGGTGTCGGGGGGGCGAATGAGCAGTTCTTC. It yields the protein CASGLGVGGANEQFF. The chain links TRBV12-5 to TRBJ2-1; TRBD2 matches at 8 bases. With V trimmed by 1 base and J by 7 bases, 6 bases remained unmatched. Per the germline V gene, CDR1 is LGHNT and CDR2 is FRNRAP. The CDR3 loop spans 15 amino acids. The full variable domain, in which reference TRBV12-5 and TRBJ2-1 provide the parts outside the CDR3, is DARVTQTPRHKVTEMGQEVTMRCQPILGHNTVFWYRQTMMQGLELLAYFRNRAPLDDSGMPKDRFSAEMPDATLATLKIQPSEPRDSAVYFCASGLGVGGANEQFFGPGTRLTVL.

The rearrangement links TRBV6-5 to TRBJ2-7; TRBD2 matches 13 bases. The CDR3 is 14 residues long. Trimming cost V 6 bases and J 4 bases; bases outside gene matches: 3. Germline V gene sequence: CDR1 MNHEY, CDR2 SVGAGI. Here the CDR3 reads CASRGLAGSYEQYF. The DNA for the CDR3 is TGTGCCAGCAGGGGACTAGCGGGATCTTACGAGCAGTACTTC.

This clone appeared a single time. V usage is TRBV19 and J usage is TRBJ2-7; possible D gene TRBD1, 6 bases. The CDR3 length is 13 residues. Trimming removed 7 bases from V and 5 bases from J, with 15 bases in between. The germline gives CDR1 LNHDA, CDR2 SQIVND (reference sequence). For the CDR3, the DNA is TGTGCCAGTACCCCGGGACAATCTAACGAGCAGTACTTC. Translated: CASTPGQSNEQYF.

Remarks on this clone: The junction departs from germline at one end; a sequencing error may be responsible. This chain uses TRBV7-7 with TRBJ2-5; TRBD2 agrees at 9 bases. CDR3 length: 18 residues. Germline-derived CDR1 and CDR2 are SSHAT and FNYEAQ (reference sequence). CDR3 in amino acids: CASSLSVLAGFLLQTQYF. CDR3 nucleotides: TGTGCTAGCAGCTTAAGCGTTCTAGCGGGATTTTTGCTTCAGACCCAGTACTTC.

This clone has a single count. The CDR3 DNA reads as TGCGCCAGCAGCCAGACGGGTGGCCGCTCCTACGAGCAGTACTTC. This encodes CASSQTGGRSYEQYF. The chain carries TRBV4-1 and TRBJ2-7; no reliable D call. V dropped 3 bases and J dropped 0 bases, with 12 bases sitting between them. This CDR3 contains 15 residues. The germline V gene encodes CDR1 MGHRA and CDR2 YSYEKL.

This sequence joins TRBV18 and TRBJ2-3; 7 bases fit TRBD2. Trimming at V came to 2 bases and at J to 2 bases, leaving 7 bases not matched to a gene. Germline assignment: CDR1 KGHSH and CDR2 LQKENI. The CDR3 loop spans 16 amino acids. The CDR3 DNA follows: TGTGCCAGCTCACCAATTGGGGGGGACTCCACAGATACGCAGTATTTT. It specifies CASSPIGGDSTDTQYF.

This clone was recorded once. The V and J genes are TRBV5-1 and TRBJ2-1, with D hard to call. From germline, CDR1 is SGHRS and CDR2 YFSETQ. The CDR3 is 12 amino acids. Trimming pared 2 bases from V and 9 bases from J, leaving 9 bases between. The CDR3 loop reads CASSFRGVEQFF. The DNA of the CDR3 is TGCGCCAGCAGCTTTAGAGGCGTTGAGCAGTTCTTC.

The J gene is TRBJ2-7, the V gene TRBV28; TRBD2 is a possible D gene (6 bases). The V gene lost 3 bases and the J gene lost 4 bases, with 31 bases spanning the gap. This CDR3 spans 20 amino acids. The germline V gene has CDR1 MDHEN and CDR2 SYDVKM. CDR3 nucleotide sequence: TGTGCCAGCAGTTTTGTGGGACTCAAAATAGCCGAAGGCCAGCGATACGAGCAGTACTTC. Protein sequence: CASSFVGLKIAEGQRYEQYF. The variable domain in full, completed from reference TRBV28 and TRBJ2-7, reads DVKVTQSSRYLVKRTGEKVFLECVQDMDHENMFWYRQDPGLGLRLIYFSYDVKMKEKGDIPEGYSVSREKKERFSLILESASTNQTSMYLCASSFVGLKIAEGQRYEQYFGPGTRLTVT.

The rearrangement joins TRBV7-9 to TRBJ1-2, with TRBD1 as a possible D gene (5 bases). V lost 0 bases and J lost 3, with 11 bases in between. The V gene's germline CDR1 is SEHNR and CDR2 FQNEAQ (reference sequence). This CDR3 has 15 residues. CDR3 coding DNA: TGTGCCAGCAGCTTAGCGCAGGGAGGGGACTATGGCTACACCTTC. This codes for CASSLAQGGDYGYTF.